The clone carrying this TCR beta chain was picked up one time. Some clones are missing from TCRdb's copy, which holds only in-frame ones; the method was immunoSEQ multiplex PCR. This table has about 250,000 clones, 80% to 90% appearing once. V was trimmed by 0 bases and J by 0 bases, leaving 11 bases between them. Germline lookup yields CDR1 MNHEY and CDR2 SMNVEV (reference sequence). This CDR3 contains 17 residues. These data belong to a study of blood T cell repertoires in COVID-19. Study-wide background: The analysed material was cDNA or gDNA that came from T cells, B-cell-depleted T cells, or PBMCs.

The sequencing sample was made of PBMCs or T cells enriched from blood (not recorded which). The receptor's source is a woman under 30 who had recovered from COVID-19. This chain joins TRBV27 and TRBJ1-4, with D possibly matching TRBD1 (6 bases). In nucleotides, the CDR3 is TGTGCCAGCAGTTTATCCTTCAGGACAGCAACTAATGAAAAACTGTTTTTT. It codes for CASSLSFRTATNEKLFF.